This record concerns one T cell receptor beta chain sequence. Antigen unknown. The table came from immunoSEQ multiplex PCR; TCRdb's copy has only in-frame clones and leaves some out. The sample lists roughly 4,000 clones; 66% were seen once. CDR1 SEHNR and CDR2 FQNEAQ come from the germline V gene (reference sequence). The length of the CDR3 is 16 residues. V was shortened by 6 bases and J by 5 bases, with 19 bases between the two germline ends. This sample is drawn from a study of STAT3 mutations in large granular lymphocyte leukemia. Study outcomes and limitations: Every T-cell large granular lymphocyte leukemia patient had at least one immunodominant TCR beta clonotype.

The genes are TRBV7-9 and TRBJ1-4, with a weak D call TRBD1 (5 bases). This clonotype was sampled from a man between 60 and 70 years old with T-cell large granular lymphocyte leukemia. Some clones in this sample may be carry-over from other donors' samples. Sequencing used peripheral blood mononuclear cells. The CDR3 DNA is TGTGCCAGCAGTTCTCGCGACAGAGTTTACAATGAAAAACTGTTTTTT. Residues: CASSSRDRVYNEKLFF.